One sample yielded the 9 T cell receptor beta chains listed below, sequenced in a study of blood T cell repertoires in COVID-19. Sequencing was performed with immunoSEQ multiplex PCR; in TCRdb, only in-frame clones are kept and a portion is missing. The data show some 290,000 clones, with 83% seen just once and around 4.5% held by the top ten. The material sequenced was peripheral blood. The receptor source for this set is a man aged 55 to 69 who had recovered from COVID-19.

This chain joins TRBV5-1 and TRBJ2-6, with D perhaps TRBD1 (5 bases). The CDR3 is made up of 17 amino acids. The ends were cut back, 2 bases at V and 0 bases at J, with 12 bases in the middle. The germline V gene has CDR1 SGHRS and CDR2 YFSETQ. The CDR3 spells CASSFDRRTSGANVLTF. DNA for the CDR3: TGCGCCAGCAGCTTCGACAGACGGACCTCTGGGGCCAACGTCCTGACTTTC.

This clone was counted a single time. The chain joins TRBV2 to TRBJ2-5; 13 nucleotides align to TRBD2. The germline V gene encodes CDR1 SNHLY and CDR2 FYNNEI. The CDR3 contains 17 residues. With 6 bases clipped from V and 0 bases from J, the junction kept 7 bases outside the gene matches. The CDR3, as DNA: TGTGCCAGCAGGACCGGGACTAGCGGGACGTACCAAGAGACCCAGTACTTC. It specifies CASRTGTSGTYQETQYF.

The V gene is TRBV29-1, the J gene TRBJ2-2, with TRBD2 as a possible D gene (6 bases). CDR1 is SQVTM, CDR2 ANQGSEA, per germline. The V end lost 6 bases, the J end lost 1 base, and 12 bases lay between the germline ends. The CDR3 length is 14 residues. CDR3 in DNA: TGCAGCGTAATAGCGGAATTGAACACCGGGGAGCTGTTTTTT. This sequence encodes CSVIAELNTGELFF.

The V and J genes are TRBV7-2 and TRBJ2-7; a possible D gene is TRBD1 (5 bases). Trimming stripped 5 bases from V and 0 bases from J, with 14 bases between. The CDR3 contains 15 residues. Germline CDR1 and CDR2: SGHTA and FQGNSA. The CDR3 DNA follows: TGTGCCAGCAGCGCCCCAACAGGTTTCTCCTACGAGCAGTACTTC. It is translated as CASSAPTGFSYEQYF.

This clone came up once. The chain combines TRBV12-2 with TRBJ1-5; TRBD1 was called by the table and not checked on the DNA. TRBV12-2 is recorded as a pseudogene. The CDR3 is 16 residues long. CDR3: CASRLDSGEQGQPQHF. CDR3 nucleotides: TGTGCAAGTCGCTTAGATTCAGGGGAGCAGGGTCAGCCCCAGCATTTT.

The chain uses TRBV6-6 and TRBJ2-1; 9 bases match TRBD2. CDR1 is MNHNY and CDR2 is SVGAGI in the germline V gene (reference sequence). V was pared by 2 bases and J by 6 bases, with 8 bases of the junction left unmatched. This CDR3 is built from 16 residues. CDR3 in amino acids: CASSYPSAGGPNEQFF. For the CDR3, the DNA is TGTGCCAGCAGTTACCCCTCAGCGGGGGGCCCCAATGAGCAGTTCTTC.

This chain connects TRBV5-6 to TRBJ1-1, with D perhaps matching TRBD1 (5 bases). Germline CDR1 and CDR2: SGHDT and YYEEEE. The CDR3 has 14 amino acids. V dropped 3 bases and J dropped 2 bases, with 11 bases sitting between them. For the CDR3, the DNA is TGTGCCAGCAGCTCACCAGGGTATAACACTGAAGCTTTCTTT. Encoded protein: CASSSPGYNTEAFF.

The chain combines TRBV5-1 with TRBJ1-1; 10 positions match TRBD1. The CDR3 length is 14 residues. V gave up 0 bases and J gave up 11 bases; unmatched junction bases: 7. Looked up from germline, CDR1 is SGHRS and CDR2 is YFSETQ. The CDR3 bases are TGCGCCAGCAGCTTGGGGACAGGGGGAGATGGTGCTTTCTTT. It encodes CASSLGTGGDGAFF. Supplemented by reference TRBV5-1 and TRBJ1-1, the full variable domain reads KAGVTQTPRYLIKTRGQQVTLSCSPISGHRSVSWYQQTPGQGLQFLFEYFSETQRNKGNFPGRFSGRQFSNSRSEMNVSTLELGDSALYLCASSLGTGGDGAFFGQGTRLTVV.

This chain links TRBV18 with TRBJ1-5; tentative D call: TRBD1 (5 bases). The length of the CDR3 is 17 residues. Trimming pared 3 bases from V and 2 bases from J, leaving 17 bases between. Germline CDR1 is KGHSH and CDR2 is LQKENI. CDR3 protein: CASSPFPGQGGNQPQHF. The CDR3 DNA reads as TGTGCCAGCTCACCTTTCCCTGGGCAGGGTGGCAATCAGCCCCAGCATTTT. The full variable domain, completed using reference TRBV18 and TRBJ1-5, is NAGVMQNPRHLVRRRGQEARLRCSPMKGHSHVYWYRQLPEEGLKFMVYLQKENIIDESGMPKERFSAEFPKEGPSILRIQQVVRGDSAAYFCASSPFPGQGGNQPQHFGDGTRLSIL.